This T cell receptor beta chain stems from a study of CD8 T cells in Susac syndrome (dated by TCRdb to between 2018 and 2020). Background for the entire study: Whether CD8+ T cell activation and differentiation in Susac syndrome was antigen driven was tested using repertoire sequencing. Summary of the overall study and its limitations: The number of individuals in the TCR sequencing and HLA analysis was recognized as being relatively small.

Peripheral blood CD8+ and CD4+ T cells from healthy donors, Susac syndrome patients and multiple sclerosis patients were profiled by high-throughput TCR beta sequencing. Treatment-naive patients with stable or active relapsing-remitting disease fulfilling revised McDonald criteria were used as multiple sclerosis controls. CD8+ TEMRA cells were enriched by FACS, while bulk CD8+ and CD4+ T cells were purified by magnetic negative isolation. Blood was collected in EDTA tubes and processed within 24 hours, with PBMCs isolated through density gradient centrifugation. PBMCs intended for TCR sequencing were cryopreserved in liquid nitrogen and thawed later in a water bath at 37 degrees C. Purity of sorted or isolated CD4+, CD8+ and CD8+ TEMRA cells was at least 90%. As concerns this clonotype: Its target antigen remains unknown. Per-nucleotide qualities are absent, and no much larger clonotype sits a single base away.

RNA was extracted with the RNeasy kit and 0.5 to 1 ug was reverse transcribed using random hexamers. The immunoSEQ multiplex PCR assay, covering 54 Vbeta and 13 Jbeta segments, was used to amplify TCR beta CDR3 regions. Bias from PCR amplification was corrected by using a synthetic template baseline for primer optimization and for computational correction. In the source study's methods: Reads were annotated to V, D and J genes according to IMGT and were analyzed with immunoSEQ Analyzer, with only productive sequences retained. To calculate clonality, Shannon entropy was normalized by log2 of the number of productive unique sequences and then subtracted from one. For each patient and control, public and private clones were evaluated among the 100 most prevalent clones. Clones were defined as Susac-specific if absent from the healthy and MS cohorts, from approximately 1,100 published viral clones and from other ImmuneACCESS disease sequences. TCRdb's own reprocessing of the public reads used fastp at Q25 and MiXCR and kept productive beta chains. Identical CDR3 protein sequences are pooled into one entry, listed with their most common genes and DNA. The V and J calls shown here were made by TCRdb, not taken from the authors' results. This sample comprises 150,000 to 200,000 distinct CDR3 sequences, roughly 92% of them detected only once. The ten largest clones represent 0.09% to 0.1% of the sample.

From the cysteine through the phenylalanine, the CDR3 covers 11 amino acids. Left in the record is the CDR3 DNA by itself, 33 bases read in frame from the first base. V lost 8 bases and J lost 2 bases; the stretch between them is 10 bases long. The germline V gene (reference sequence) specifies GTSNPN as CDR1 and SVGIG as CDR2. The receptor's source is a human donor with multiple sclerosis. Recombination linked TRBV30 to TRBJ2-7, with the D gene uncertain. The sequenced sample consisted of CD4+ T cells from PBMCs. The nucleotide sequence is TGTGCCGCGTCGAGAGCCTACGAGCAGTACTTC. This gives the protein CAASRAYEQYF.